The 12 T cell receptor beta chains listed next were all sequenced from one sample in a study of cytomegalovirus exposure and HLA in healthy donors. Method: immunoSEQ multiplex PCR; TCRdb's copy keeps in-frame clones and lacks some. The sample yields about 200,000 clones, around 88% seen once. Sequences were obtained from PBMCs. These receptors were obtained from a woman aged 18 to 35 in good health and CMV-seronegative.

This clone was detected only a few times. This chain connects TRBV21-1 to TRBJ2-1; the D call TRBD2 from the table was never checked on the DNA. TRBV21-1 is a pseudogene. This CDR3 has 12 residues. DNA of the CDR3: TGTGCCAGCAGCAAAGCGGGAGATGAGCAGTTCTTC. Translation gives CASSKAGDEQFF.

The chain has TRBV6-6 and TRBJ2-7; weak D call: TRBD1 (5 bases). CDR3 length: 16 residues. Germline values: CDR1 MNHNY, CDR2 SVGAGI (reference sequence). Trimming left V 2 bases short and J 0 bases short, with 14 bases between. CDR3 DNA: TGTGCCAGCAGTTACCCCCCGGCAGGGCACTCCTACGAGCAGTACTTC. As protein: CASSYPPAGHSYEQYF.

Only a few counts were recorded for this clone. The chain has TRBV7-9 and TRBJ2-3; D not certain. V lost 4 bases, J lost 0 bases, and 11 bases lay in between. The CDR3 has 15 residues. CDR1 SEHNR and CDR2 FQNEAQ come from the germline V gene (reference sequence). CDR3 DNA: TGTGCCAGCAGCTCCCGGGTGTCTAGCACAGATACGCAGTATTTT. Translated, it gives CASSSRVSSTDTQYF.

This sequence joins TRBV15 and TRBJ2-2; TRBD2 matches at 9 bases. CDR3 length: 15 residues. Per germline, CDR1 LNHNV and CDR2 YYDKDF (reference sequence). V was pared by 5 bases and J by 4 bases, with 5 bases of the junction left unmatched. CDR3 nucleotides: TGTGCCACCAGCGGTAGCGGGAGAGTCACCGGGGAGCTGTTTTTT. This encodes CATSGSGRVTGELFF.

Only a few counts were recorded for this clone. Compared with germline, one end of the junction differs, possibly owing to a read error. The chain uses TRBV7-8 and TRBJ2-7, with 10 bases aligning to TRBD1. Germline values: CDR1 SGHVS, CDR2 FQNEAQ. The CDR3 sequence is 14 residues long. This chain's CDR3 is CASSLQDRGQRGDF. Here the CDR3 DNA reads TGTGCCAGCAGCCTCCAAGACAGGGGGCAGAGGGGTGACTTC.

The V and J genes are TRBV7-9 and TRBJ1-2; a weak D match, TRBD1 (6 bases). Per the germline V gene, CDR1 is SEHNR and CDR2 is FQNEAQ (reference sequence). Deletions cut 5 bases from V and 3 bases from J, with 16 bases between. The length of the CDR3 is 15 residues. CDR3 coding DNA: TGTGCCAGCAGCCTTCTCGGACAGACGTACTATGGCTACACCTTC. This translates into CASSLLGQTYYGYTF.

This clone appeared once. The chain links TRBV5-1 to TRBJ2-7; no clear D. V was shortened by 1 base and J by 0 bases, with 11 bases between the two germline ends. The CDR3 covers 15 residues. Germline-derived CDR1 and CDR2 are SGHRS and YFSETQ. The CDR3 DNA reads TGCGCCAGCAGCTTGTCCAGGATGAGCTCCTACGAGCAGTACTTC. The encoded protein is CASSLSRMSSYEQYF.

The V gene is TRBV28, the J gene TRBJ2-5, with a weak D call TRBD2 (6 bases). The V gene lost 5 bases and the J gene lost 3 bases, with 19 bases spanning the gap. CDR3 length equals 16 residues. Per germline, CDR1 MDHEN and CDR2 SYDVKM. The CDR3 loop is CASSPPPTDYEETQYF. The CDR3 DNA reads TGTGCCAGCAGTCCTCCCCCGACGGACTACGAAGAGACCCAGTACTTC.

This chain joins TRBV28 and TRBJ2-1; maybe TRBD1 (6 bases). This CDR3 comprises 20 residues. The V gene lost 6 bases and the J gene lost 0 bases, with 27 bases spanning the gap. CDR1 and CDR2 from the germline V gene are MDHEN and SYDVKM. CDR3 loop: CASSVVQGPWGLSSYNEQFF. CDR3 bases: TGTGCCAGCAGCGTAGTGCAGGGGCCTTGGGGCCTTAGCTCCTACAATGAGCAGTTCTTC. The whole variable domain, filled in from reference TRBV28 and TRBJ2-1, reads DVKVTQSSRYLVKRTGEKVFLECVQDMDHENMFWYRQDPGLGLRLIYFSYDVKMKEKGDIPEGYSVSREKKERFSLILESASTNQTSMYLCASSVVQGPWGLSSYNEQFFGPGTRLTVL.

This chain connects TRBV30 to TRBJ2-3, with 7 bases lining up with TRBD2. This CDR3 is built from 15 residues. V dropped 3 bases and J dropped 2; count of bases not matched to a gene: 8. In germline, CDR1 is GTSNPN, CDR2 SVGIG (reference sequence). The CDR3 nucleotides read TGTGCCTGGAGGGCTAGCGGAGTACTCACAGATACGCAGTATTTT. Translation gives CAWRASGVLTDTQYF.

CDR3 loop: CASSAHPWTSGAYTQYF. For the CDR3, the DNA is TGTGCCAGCAGCGCCCACCCCTGGACTAGCGGTGCCTATACGCAGTATTTT. V usage is TRBV9 and J usage is TRBJ2-3; TRBD2 matches 10 bases. In germline, CDR1 is SGDLS, CDR2 YYNGEE. CDR3 length: 17 amino acids. Trimming took 3 bases from V and 7 from J; bases not matched to a gene: 14.

This clone turned up a few times. V and J are TRBV4-3 and TRBJ2-5, with D perhaps matching TRBD2 (6 bases). The germline gives CDR1 LGHNA, CDR2 YSLEER. The CDR3 consists of 14 residues. V lost 0 bases and J lost 2, with 7 bases in between. CDR3 sequence: CASSQERGQETQYF. The CDR3, as DNA: TGCGCCAGCAGCCAAGAGCGGGGACAAGAGACCCAGTACTTC.